This T cell receptor (beta chain) emerged from a study of blood T cell repertoires in COVID-19. This clone has more than one count but fewer than ten. Method: immunoSEQ multiplex PCR; TCRdb's copy keeps in-frame clones and lacks some. The repertoire has about 280,000 clones, about four fifths of them found once; the top ten carry approximately 9%. This receptor was identified in a woman aged 50 to 60 who had recovered from COVID-19. What was sequenced was peripheral blood.

The CDR3 DNA is TGTGCCAGCAGTCACCCGACAGGGAGTAGGGAAAAACTGTTTTTT. This gives the protein CASSHPTGSREKLFF. This rearrangement joins TRBV6-2 or TRBV6-3 to TRBJ1-4; 7 bases fit TRBD1. Germline assignment: CDR1 MNHEY and CDR2 SVGEGT. The CDR3 extends over 15 amino acids. Unmatched junction bases numbered 11, after V lost 5 bases and J lost 8 bases.